The source of this T cell receptor beta chain is a study of blood T cell repertoires in COVID-19. Whole-study context: PBMCs, B-cell-depleted T cells, or T cells were the source of the cDNA or gDNA that made up the material.

The data were produced by immunoSEQ multiplex PCR, yet TCRdb's version contains in-frame clones alone and is incomplete. The sample consists of approximately 260,000 clones, around 88% of them appearing once. Participants were aged about 18 to 90 years, lived in under 30 US areas, and enrolled virtually. This clone showed up just once. V was clipped by 4 bases and J by 9 bases; unmatched bases: 7. The CDR3 consists of 15 residues. Germline V CDR1 and CDR2: LGHNA, YNFKEQ. The source is a middle-aged woman with acute COVID-19. The sequencing input was PBMCs or T cells enriched from blood (not recorded which). The chain employs TRBV4-2 and TRBJ2-1, with 12 positions matching TRBD2. The CDR3 DNA reads as TGTGCCAGCAGCCGAGAGACTAGCGGGAGTACTGAGCAGTTCTTC. This sequence encodes CASSRETSGSTEQFF.